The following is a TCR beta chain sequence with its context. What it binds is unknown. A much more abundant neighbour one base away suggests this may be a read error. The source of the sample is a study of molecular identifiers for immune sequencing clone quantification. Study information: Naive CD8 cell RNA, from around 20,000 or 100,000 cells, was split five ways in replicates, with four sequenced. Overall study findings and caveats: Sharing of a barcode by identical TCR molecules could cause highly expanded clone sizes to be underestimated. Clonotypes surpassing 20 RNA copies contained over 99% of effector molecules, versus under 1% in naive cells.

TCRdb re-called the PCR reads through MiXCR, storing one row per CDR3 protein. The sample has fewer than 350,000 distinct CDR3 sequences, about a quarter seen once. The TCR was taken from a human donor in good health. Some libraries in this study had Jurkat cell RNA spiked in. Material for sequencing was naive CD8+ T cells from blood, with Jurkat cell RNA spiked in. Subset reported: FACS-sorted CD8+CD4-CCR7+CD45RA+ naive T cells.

The CDR3 coding sequence is TGCAGCGTTCTAGCGGGAGTAGCCATAAACATTCAGTACTTC. Translation: CSVLAGVAINIQYF. The genes are TRBV29-1 and TRBJ2-4, with 10 nucleotides matching TRBD2. Germline V gene sequence: CDR1 SQVTM, CDR2 ANQGSEA. There are 14 residues in the CDR3.